Each of the 9 T cell receptor beta chains below was sequenced from the same sample in a study of T cell repertoires in cytomegalovirus infection. These receptors lack a known antigen. Each CDR3 protein gets one entry after TCRdb re-called the reads with MiXCR. This sample yields about 900,000 distinct CDR3 sequences, of which around 29% are seen a single time; over 12% belongs to the top ten. The specimen was cultured CD8+ T cells from PBMCs, collected from culture after CMV antigen stimulation. The receptors shown here come from a human donor in good health (CMV status not recorded). Some clones in this sample may be carry-over from other donors' samples.

In this sample, this clonotype turned up a few times. The gene calls are TRBV19 and TRBJ2-5, with TRBD1 as a possible D gene (6 bases). This CDR3 is built from 18 residues. V dropped 7 bases and J dropped 7 bases, with 31 bases sitting between them. Germline loops: CDR1 LNHDA, CDR2 SQIVND (reference sequence). CDR3 nucleotides: TGTGCCAGTACCTCAGGGGCCTCGTCCCTCGGATTGCCCGGGACCCAGTACTTC. It encodes CASTSGASSLGLPGTQYF.

The sample holds a few counts of this clonotype. J is TRBJ2-7 and V is TRBV20-1; no definite D call. Germline loops: CDR1 DFQATT, CDR2 SNEGSKA (reference sequence). CDR3 length equals 12 residues. V was trimmed by 0 bases and J by 2 bases, leaving 5 bases between them. CDR3 nucleotides: TGCAGTGCTAGAGATCACACCTACGAGCAGTACGTC. This gives the protein CSARDHTYEQYV.

This clonotype came up a few times. The rearrangement links TRBV7-9 to TRBJ2-3, with 7 bases identical to TRBD1. The CDR3 contains 16 residues. J gave up 4 bases and V 4 bases, and 11 bases lay outside the gene matches. CDR1 SEHNR and CDR2 FQNEAQ come from the germline V gene (reference sequence). The CDR3 loop reads CASSYRQGKGADTQYF. The CDR3 bases are TGTGCCAGCAGCTACCGACAGGGAAAAGGTGCAGATACGCAGTATTTT.

V gene TRBV27 combines with J gene TRBJ2-1; perhaps TRBD2 as D (6 bases). V lost 6 bases, J lost 4 bases, and 13 bases lay in between. This CDR3 has 14 residues. Germline V gene lookup returns CDR1 MNHEY and CDR2 SMNVEV (reference sequence). For the CDR3, the DNA is TGTGCCAGCAGCCTACTGGCGGGGTACAATGAGCAGTTCTTC. The encoded protein is CASSLLAGYNEQFF.

This clonotype was counted only a few times. V is TRBV27 and J is TRBJ1-1; TRBD1 matches at 8 bases. CDR1 and CDR2 (germline): MNHEY, SMNVEV (reference sequence). This CDR3 is 14 amino acids long. With V trimmed by 4 bases and J by 2 bases, 3 bases remained unmatched. CDR3 nucleotide sequence: TGTGCCAGCAGTTGGACAGGGAGAAACACTGAAGCTTTCTTT. As protein: CASSWTGRNTEAFF.

This clonotype came up many times. The chain links TRBV6-5 to TRBJ1-1; D gene uncertain. Trimming removed 3 bases at V and 7 bases at J, with 18 bases between. Germline lookup yields CDR1 MNHEY and CDR2 SVGAGI. The CDR3 consists of 15 residues. CDR3 amino acids: CASSYWRYTSGEAFF. CDR3 DNA sequence: TGTGCCAGCAGTTATTGGCGGTACACCTCGGGTGAAGCTTTCTTT.

This clonotype has more than one count but fewer than ten. The chain carries TRBV6-1 and TRBJ1-5; D not certain. The germline V and J ends were trimmed by 0 bases and 0 bases, with 6 bases remaining between them. CDR3 length: 15 residues. CDR1 is MNHNS, CDR2 SASEGT, per germline. CDR3 region: CASSEALYSNQPQHF. CDR3 nucleotides: TGTGCCAGCAGTGAAGCGTTGTATAGCAATCAGCCCCAGCATTTT.

This clonotype has a handful of counts. V and J are TRBV19 and TRBJ2-1; 8 positions agree with TRBD2. This CDR3 spans 15 amino acids. CDR1 LNHDA and CDR2 SQIVND come from the germline V gene (reference sequence). Unmatched junction bases numbered 6, after V lost 3 bases and J lost 5 bases. The chain's CDR3 is CASSIISGGNNEQFF. CDR3 nucleotides: TGTGCCAGTAGTATTATATCGGGGGGGAACAATGAGCAGTTCTTC.

This chain connects TRBV20-1 to TRBJ1-5, with TRBD1 as a possible D gene (6 bases). Trimming stripped 5 bases from V and 0 bases from J, with 17 bases between. The CDR3 has 16 amino acids. The germline V gene has CDR1 DFQATT and CDR2 SNEGSKA (reference sequence). CDR3 bases: TGCAGTGCTGAGGGGGGGTCTCGTTATAGCAATCAGCCCCAGCATTTT. Its protein product is CSAEGGSRYSNQPQHF.